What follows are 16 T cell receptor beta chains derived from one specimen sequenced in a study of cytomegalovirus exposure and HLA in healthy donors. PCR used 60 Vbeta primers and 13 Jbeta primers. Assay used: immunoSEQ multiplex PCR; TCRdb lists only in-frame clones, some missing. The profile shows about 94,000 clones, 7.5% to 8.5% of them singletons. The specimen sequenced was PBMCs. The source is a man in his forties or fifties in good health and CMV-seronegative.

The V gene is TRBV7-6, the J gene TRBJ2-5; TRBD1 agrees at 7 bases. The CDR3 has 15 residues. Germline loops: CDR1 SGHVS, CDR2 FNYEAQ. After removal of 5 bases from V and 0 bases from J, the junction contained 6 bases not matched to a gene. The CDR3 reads CASSPRTGYQETQYF. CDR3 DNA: TGTGCCAGCAGCCCCCGGACAGGTTACCAAGAGACCCAGTACTTC.

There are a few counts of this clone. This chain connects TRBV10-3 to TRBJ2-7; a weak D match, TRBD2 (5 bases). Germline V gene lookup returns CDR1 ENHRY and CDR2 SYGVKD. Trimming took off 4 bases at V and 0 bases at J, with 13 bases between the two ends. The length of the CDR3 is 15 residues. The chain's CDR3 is CAISASFGVSYEQYF. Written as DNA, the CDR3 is TGTGCCATCAGTGCCTCGTTCGGGGTCTCCTACGAGCAGTACTTC.

CDR3 sequence (DNA): TGCGCCAGCAGCCAAGGACCAGGCGGGGAGACCCAGTACTTC. This sequence encodes CASSQGPGGETQYF. The chain recombines TRBV4-1 with TRBJ2-5; the D gene is possibly TRBD2 (5 bases). The germline CDR1 and CDR2 sequences are MGHRA and YSYEKL. Trimming removed 1 base from V and 5 bases from J, with 11 bases in between. The CDR3 has 14 residues.

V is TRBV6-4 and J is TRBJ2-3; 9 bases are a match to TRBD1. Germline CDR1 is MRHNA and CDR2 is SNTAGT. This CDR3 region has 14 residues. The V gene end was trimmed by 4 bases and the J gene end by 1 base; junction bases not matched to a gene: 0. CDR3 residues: CASSGQGGTDTQYF. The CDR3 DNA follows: TGTGCCAGCAGTGGACAGGGGGGCACAGATACGCAGTATTTT.

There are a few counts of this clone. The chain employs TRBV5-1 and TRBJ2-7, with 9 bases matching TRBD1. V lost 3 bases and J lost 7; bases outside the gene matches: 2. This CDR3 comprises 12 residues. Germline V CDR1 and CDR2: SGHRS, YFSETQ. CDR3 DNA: TGCGCCAGCAGCTCCGGGACAGGGGAGCAGTACTTC. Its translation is CASSSGTGEQYF. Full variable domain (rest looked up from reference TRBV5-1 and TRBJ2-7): KAGVTQTPRYLIKTRGQQVTLSCSPISGHRSVSWYQQTPGQGLQFLFEYFSETQRNKGNFPGRFSGRQFSNSRSEMNVSTLELGDSALYLCASSSGTGEQYFGPGTRLTVT.

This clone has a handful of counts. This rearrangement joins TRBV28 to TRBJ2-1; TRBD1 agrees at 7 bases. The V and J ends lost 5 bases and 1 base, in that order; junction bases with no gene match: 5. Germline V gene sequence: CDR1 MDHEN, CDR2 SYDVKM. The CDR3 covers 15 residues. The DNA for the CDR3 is TGTGCCAGCAGTACCGGGACAGCTTCCTACAATGAGCAGTTCTTC. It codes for CASSTGTASYNEQFF.

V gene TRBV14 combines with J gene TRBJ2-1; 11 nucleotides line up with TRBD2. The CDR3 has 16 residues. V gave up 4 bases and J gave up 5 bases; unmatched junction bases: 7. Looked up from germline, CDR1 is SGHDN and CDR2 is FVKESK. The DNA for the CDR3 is TGTGCCAGCAGCCCCAGGACTAGCGGGCCGAACAATGAGCAGTTCTTC. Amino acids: CASSPRTSGPNNEQFF.

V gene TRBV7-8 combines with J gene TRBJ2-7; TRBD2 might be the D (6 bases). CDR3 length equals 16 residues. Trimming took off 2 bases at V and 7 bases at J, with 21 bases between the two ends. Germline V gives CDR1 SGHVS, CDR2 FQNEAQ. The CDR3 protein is CASSLIGSYTGREQYF. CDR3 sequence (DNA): TGTGCCAGCAGCTTAATCGGGAGTTACACTGGGCGGGAGCAGTACTTC.

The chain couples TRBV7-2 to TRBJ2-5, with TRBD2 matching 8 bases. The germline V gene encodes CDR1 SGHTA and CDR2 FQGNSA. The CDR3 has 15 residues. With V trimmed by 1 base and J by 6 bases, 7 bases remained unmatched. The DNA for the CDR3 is TGTGCCAGCAGCTTAGTCGGGGGGGGCTCAAAGACCCAGTACTTC. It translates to CASSLVGGGSKTQYF.

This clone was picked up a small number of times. The CDR3 DNA reads as TGTGCCAGCAGCTTGGCCGGGAGACAGTACGAGCAGTACTTC. Its protein product is CASSLAGRQYEQYF. The chain employs TRBV7-3 and TRBJ2-7, with D perhaps matching TRBD2 (6 bases). V lost 3 bases to trimming and J lost 4 bases, with 13 bases between them. The CDR3 covers 14 residues. Germline CDR1 reads SGHTA; CDR2 reads FQGTGA.

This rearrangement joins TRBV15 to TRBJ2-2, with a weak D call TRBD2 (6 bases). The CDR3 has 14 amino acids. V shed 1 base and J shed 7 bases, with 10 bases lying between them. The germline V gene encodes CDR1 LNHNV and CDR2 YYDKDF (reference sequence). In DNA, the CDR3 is TGTGCCACCAGCAGAGGGGGCGGGGTCGGGGAGCTGTTTTTT. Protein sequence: CATSRGGGVGELFF.

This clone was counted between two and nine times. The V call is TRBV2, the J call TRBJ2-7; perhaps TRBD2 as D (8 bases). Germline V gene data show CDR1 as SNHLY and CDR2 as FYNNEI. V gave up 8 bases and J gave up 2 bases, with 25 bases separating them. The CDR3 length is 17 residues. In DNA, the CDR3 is TGTGCCAGCGTCCCAGGGGGGCTAGCGGGTCGAACCTACGAGCAGTACTTC. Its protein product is CASVPGGLAGRTYEQYF.

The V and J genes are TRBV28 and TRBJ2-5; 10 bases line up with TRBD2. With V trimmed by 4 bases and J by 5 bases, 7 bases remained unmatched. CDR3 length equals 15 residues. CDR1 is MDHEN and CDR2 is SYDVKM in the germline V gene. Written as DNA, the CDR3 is TGTGCCAGCAGTTCGGGGGGACTAGCGACCGAGACCCAGTACTTC. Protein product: CASSSGGLATETQYF. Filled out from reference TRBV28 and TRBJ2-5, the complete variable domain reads DVKVTQSSRYLVKRTGEKVFLECVQDMDHENMFWYRQDPGLGLRLIYFSYDVKMKEKGDIPEGYSVSREKKERFSLILESASTNQTSMYLCASSSGGLATETQYFGPGTRLLVL.

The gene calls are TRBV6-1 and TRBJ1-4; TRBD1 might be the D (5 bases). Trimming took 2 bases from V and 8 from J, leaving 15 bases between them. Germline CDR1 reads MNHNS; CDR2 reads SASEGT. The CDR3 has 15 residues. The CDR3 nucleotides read TGTGCCAGCAGTGAATATCGGGGGAAAGGGGAAAAACTGTTTTTT. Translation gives CASSEYRGKGEKLFF.

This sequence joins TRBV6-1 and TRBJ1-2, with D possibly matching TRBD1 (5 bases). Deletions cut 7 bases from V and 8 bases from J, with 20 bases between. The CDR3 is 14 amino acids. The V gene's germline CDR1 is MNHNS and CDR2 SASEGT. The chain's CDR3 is CASTQGPKDGGYTF. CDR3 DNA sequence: TGTGCCAGCACCCAGGGTCCCAAAGATGGGGGCTACACCTTC.

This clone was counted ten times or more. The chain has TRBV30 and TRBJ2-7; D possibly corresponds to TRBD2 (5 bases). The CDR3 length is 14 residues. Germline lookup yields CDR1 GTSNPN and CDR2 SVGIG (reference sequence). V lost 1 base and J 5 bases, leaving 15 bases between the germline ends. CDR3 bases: TGTGCCTGGAGTGGTCTAGCTGATTCCGACGAGCAGTACTTC. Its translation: CAWSGLADSDEQYF.